Listed below are T cell receptor beta chains from one sample, sequenced in a study of shared clonotypes between healthy human individuals. Assay used: immunoSEQ multiplex PCR; TCRdb lists only in-frame clones, some missing. Of over a million clones in the sample, 95% to 99% were seen once. Sequences were obtained from naive CD4+ T cells sorted from blood. The receptors here all came from a man aged 30 to 45 in good health. Both conserved end residues are part of each CDR3. D genes are given only for firm matches. The listing skips clone size in some rows; elsewhere it reads once, few, many or a size class.

J | size | D | V | DNA | CDR3
TRBJ1-5 | - | TRBD1 | TRBV6-1 | TGTGCCAGCAGTGTCGTTTCGGGGAGGACAGGGGATCAGCCCCAGCATTTT | CASSVVSGRTGDQPQHF
TRBJ2-1 | - | - | TRBV6-4 | TGTGCCAGCAGTGACTCATTGGGAGGTGAGCAGTTCTTC | CASSDSLGGEQFF
TRBJ2-7 | - | TRBD2 | TRBV15 | TGTGCCACCAGCAGTACGGTTAGCGGGAGGCCGGGGTACGAGCAGTACTTC | CATSSTVSGRPGYEQYF
TRBJ1-1 | - | - | TRBV29-1 | TGCAGCGTTGAAAGAATGTTGGGGAATGAAGCTTTCTTT | CSVERMLGNEAFF
TRBJ2-6 | - | - | TRBV19 | TGTGCCAGTAGTCCCCCGAAGGGTGGGGCCAACGTCCTGACTTTC | CASSPPKGGANVLTF
TRBJ1-1 | few | - | TRBV5-1 | TGCGCCAGCAGCTTGGTAATGAACACTGAAGCTTTCTTT | CASSLVMNTEAFF
TRBJ1-5 | - | - | TRBV2 | TGTGCCAGATCCAGCCCAGGGGGCAATCAGCCCCAGCATTTT | CARSSPGGNQPQHF
TRBJ2-1 | - | TRBD2 | TRBV12-5 | TGTGCTAGTGGTTTGGTACTAGGGACTAGGGCGATTGAGCAGTTCTTC | CASGLVLGTRAIEQFF
TRBJ2-3 | - | TRBD2 | TRBV27 | TGTGCCAGCAGTCCGGGACTAGCTACAGATACGCAGTATTTT | CASSPGLATDTQYF
TRBJ2-1 | - | TRBD2 | TRBV4-1 | TGCGCCAGCAGCCCAGTCGGGACTAGCGGTTACAATGAGCAGTTCTTC | CASSPVGTSGYNEQFF
TRBJ2-1 | - | TRBD2 | TRBV2 | TGTGCCGGAGGGGAGGGGCCGGTCGTATACAATGAGCAGTTCTTC | CAGGEGPVVYNEQFF
TRBJ2-1 | - | - | TRBV11-2 | TGTGCCAGCAGTCAGACTAGTCCGGTGACCGATGAGCAGTTCTTC | CASSQTSPVTDEQFF
TRBJ2-1 | - | TRBD1 | TRBV7-8 | TGTGCCAGCAGCTTGGACAGGGGATCCTACAATGAGCAGTTCTTC | CASSLDRGSYNEQFF
TRBJ2-7 | - | TRBD1 | TRBV2 | TGTGCCAGCAAGAGGGCTGGACAGGGCCCCTACGAGCAGTACTTC | CASKRAGQGPYEQYF
TRBJ1-5 | - | TRBD1 | TRBV19 | TGTGCCAGTAGTTGGCCAGGGGGCTTTCAGCCCCAGCATTTT | CASSWPGGFQPQHF
TRBJ2-1 | - | TRBD2 | TRBV10-3 | TGTGCCATCAGTGATTCCGGACTAGCGGGAGGGTATGAGCAGTTCTTC | CAISDSGLAGGYEQFF
TRBJ2-1 | - | TRBD1 | TRBV11-3 | TGTGCCAGCAGCTCCGGGACAGGAGAATCCAATGAGCAGTTCTTC | CASSSGTGESNEQFF
TRBJ2-4 | - | TRBD2 | TRBV9 | TGTGCCAGCAGCGTAGTTAGGTGCGGGACTAGCGGGCAGAAATTAGCCAAAAACATTCAGTACTTC | CASSVVRCGTSGQKLAKNIQYF
TRBJ2-5 | - | - | TRBV6-5 | TGTGCCAGCAGTTATGGACATCAAGAGACCCAGTACTTC | CASSYGHQETQYF
TRBJ1-1 | - | - | TRBV18 | TGTGCCAGCTCCACCCGTACAGGGATCAACACTGAAGCTTTCTTT | CASSTRTGINTEAFF
TRBJ1-4 | - | - | TRBV25-1 | TGTGCCAGCAGTCCTACGACAGGTGAAAAACTGTTTTTT | CASSPTTGEKLFF
TRBJ1-5 | - | - | TRBV5-1 | TGCGCCAGCAGCTTGGGGGACTCGGTGGAGCAGCCCCAGCATTTT | CASSLGDSVEQPQHF
TRBJ1-2 | - | - | TRBV6-6 | TGTGCCAGCAGCTCCGGGGGGGGGCAGGGCTATGGCTACACCTTC | CASSSGGGQGYGYTF
TRBJ2-5 | - | TRBD1 | TRBV7-7 | TGTGCTAGCAGCCCAATGACAGGGGCCGTAGGAGAGACCCAGTACTTC | CASSPMTGAVGETQYF
TRBJ2-5 | - | TRBD1 | TRBV6-1 | TGTGCCAGCAGTGAACTAAGGACAGGGGGCCGAGAGACCCAGTACTTC | CASSELRTGGRETQYF
TRBJ1-3 | once | - | TRBV4-3 | TGCGCCAGCAGCCAAGAACTGGGAGGCTCTGGAAACACCATATATTTT | CASSQELGGSGNTIYF
TRBJ1-5 | - | - | TRBV9 | TGTGCCAGCAGCGACGGGACGGCGGGGCAGCCCCAGCATTTT | CASSDGTAGQPQHF
TRBJ1-5 | - | TRBD1 | TRBV5-5 | TGTGCCAGCAGCTTCCGGGACAGCCATCGGCCCCAGCATTTT | CASSFRDSHRPQHF
TRBJ1-2 | - | TRBD1 | TRBV5-1 | TGCGCCAGCAGGTCACCGGGACAGGGTCTTGCTAACTATGGCTACACCTTC | CASRSPGQGLANYGYTF
TRBJ2-7 | - | - | TRBV11-1 | TGTGCCAGCAGCTTACGGAGGAGCTCCTACGAGCAGTACTTC | CASSLRRSSYEQYF
TRBJ2-7 | - | - | TRBV15 | TGTGCCACCAGCAGAGCAGGACAACTCTACGAGCAGTACTTC | CATSRAGQLYEQYF
TRBJ1-4 | - | - | TRBV5-4 | TGTGCCAGCAGCTTGGGTCGGACCGAGAATGAAAAACTGTTTTTT | CASSLGRTENEKLFF
TRBJ2-3 | - | - | TRBV5-1 | TGCGCCAGCAGCTTGTTCGCTATACCTAGCACAGATACGCAGTATTTT | CASSLFAIPSTDTQYF
TRBJ1-5 | - | - | TRBV6-1 | TGTGCCAGCAGTGGTCAGGCAGGGGTGGAGAGTCAGCCCCAGCATTTT | CASSGQAGVESQPQHF
TRBJ2-7 | - | - | TRBV2 | TGTGCCAGCAGAAGGACACTAACCTACGAGCAGTACTTC | CASRRTLTYEQYF
TRBJ1-5 | - | TRBD1 | TRBV2 | TGTGCCAGCAGTGAAGGGAGGACAGGTTGGGGCAATCAGCCCCAGCATTTT | CASSEGRTGWGNQPQHF
TRBJ2-1 | - | - | TRBV20-1 | TGCAGTGCTAGAGATGTGGGTGAGCAGTTCTTC | CSARDVGEQFF
TRBJ2-2 | - | TRBD1 | TRBV7-9 | TGTGCCGGGTTAGGACAGGGCAATACGAACACCGGGGAGCTGTTTTTT | CAGLGQGNTNTGELFF
TRBJ2-1 | once | - | TRBV5-1 | TGCGCCAGCAGCTCTTCCGGGACGCCTGGCCCGAGCTCCTACAATGAGCAGTTCTTC | CASSSSGTPGPSSYNEQFF
TRBJ2-2 | - | TRBD1 | TRBV7-9 | TGTGCCAGCAGCCCGGGACAGGGGTCTGGCGGGGAGCTGTTTTTT | CASSPGQGSGGELFF
TRBJ2-1 | - | TRBD2 | TRBV5-1 | TGCGCCAGCAGCCAGAGCGGGAGCTCCTACAATGAGCAGTTCTTC | CASSQSGSSYNEQFF
TRBJ2-2 | - | TRBD2 | TRBV6-5 | TGTGCCAGCAGACCTAGCGGGAGTGCGGGCGGGGAGCTGTTTTTT | CASRPSGSAGGELFF
TRBJ2-1 | - | TRBD1 | TRBV9 | TGTGCCAGCAGCCCGCGGACAGGGGGTGGAGATGAGCAGTTCTTC | CASSPRTGGGDEQFF
TRBJ2-7 | - | TRBD2 | TRBV5-4 | TGTGCCAGCAAAGGTGGGGGGGGAGAGTACTTC | CASKGGGGEYF
TRBJ2-1 | - | - | TRBV29-1 | TGCAGCGTCTGGGGCTCGGAAGGGGACAATGAGCAGTTCTTC | CSVWGSEGDNEQFF
TRBJ2-1 | - | TRBD2 | TRBV14 | TGTGCCAGCAGCCCGATTTCCCTAGCGGGAGAGAGGGATGAGCAGTTCTTC | CASSPISLAGERDEQFF
TRBJ2-3 | - | - | TRBV28 | TGTGCCAGCGGGGCCCCGGGGACATCCGGGAATACGCAGTATTTT | CASGAPGTSGNTQYF
TRBJ2-1 | once | TRBD2 | TRBV7-9 | TGTGCCAGCAGCCCTAGCGGGAGGGTTTTAAGGTACAATGAGCAGTTCTTC | CASSPSGRVLRYNEQFF
TRBJ2-7 | - | - | TRBV28 | TGTGCCAGCAGTTTAATATCCCACGAGCAGTACTTC | CASSLISHEQYF
TRBJ2-1 | - | TRBD1 | TRBV11-3 | TGTGCCAGCAGCCCACCGACAGGGGCGACCTACAATGAGCAGTTCTTC | CASSPPTGATYNEQFF
TRBJ2-1 | - | TRBD2 | TRBV28 | TGTGCCAGCAGTTCTAGCGGGAATGAGCAGTTCTTC | CASSSSGNEQFF
TRBJ1-3 | once | - | TRBV9 | TGTGCCAGCAGCGGAGGACAGAGAAACACCATATATTTT | CASSGGQRNTIYF
TRBJ2-5 | - | TRBD2 | TRBV11-2 | TGTGCCAGCAGCTCCCTTGTGGGCCGGACTAGCGGGAAAGAGACCCAGTACTTC | CASSSLVGRTSGKETQYF
TRBJ2-2 | - | - | TRBV11-3 | TGTGCCAGCAGCTTGACCGGGAGCACCGGGGAGCTGTTTTTT | CASSLTGSTGELFF
TRBJ1-1 | - | TRBD1 | TRBV16 | TGTGCCAGCAGCCGATTGGGGCAGGGGGCAATGAACACTGAAGCTTTCTTT | CASSRLGQGAMNTEAFF
TRBJ2-7 | - | - | TRBV4-3 | TGCGCCAGCAGCCAAGAGCCAGGCCACTACGAGCAGTACTTC | CASSQEPGHYEQYF
TRBJ1-5 | - | - | TRBV28 | TGTGCCAGCCACATACAGGGTGTTGGTCAGCCCCAGCATTTT | CASHIQGVGQPQHF
TRBJ1-4 | - | - | TRBV14 | TGTGCCAGCAGCCACGTGAAGCCGGGCGAAAAACTGTTTTTT | CASSHVKPGEKLFF